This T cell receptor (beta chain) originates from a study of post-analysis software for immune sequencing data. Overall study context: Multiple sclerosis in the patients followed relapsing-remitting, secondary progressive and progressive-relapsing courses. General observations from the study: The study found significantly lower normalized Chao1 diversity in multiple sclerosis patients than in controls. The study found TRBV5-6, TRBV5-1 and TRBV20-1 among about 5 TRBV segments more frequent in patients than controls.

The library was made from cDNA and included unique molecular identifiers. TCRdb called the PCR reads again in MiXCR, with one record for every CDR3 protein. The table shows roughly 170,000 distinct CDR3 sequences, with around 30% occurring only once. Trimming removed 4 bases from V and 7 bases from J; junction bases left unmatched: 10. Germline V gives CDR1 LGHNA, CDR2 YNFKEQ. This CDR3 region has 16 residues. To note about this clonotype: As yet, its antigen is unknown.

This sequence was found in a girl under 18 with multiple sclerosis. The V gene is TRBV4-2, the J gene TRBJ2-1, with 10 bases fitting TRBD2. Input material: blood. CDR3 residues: CASSLPQASGGNEQFF. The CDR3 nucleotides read TGTGCCAGCAGCCTTCCTCAGGCTAGCGGGGGTAATGAGCAGTTCTTC.